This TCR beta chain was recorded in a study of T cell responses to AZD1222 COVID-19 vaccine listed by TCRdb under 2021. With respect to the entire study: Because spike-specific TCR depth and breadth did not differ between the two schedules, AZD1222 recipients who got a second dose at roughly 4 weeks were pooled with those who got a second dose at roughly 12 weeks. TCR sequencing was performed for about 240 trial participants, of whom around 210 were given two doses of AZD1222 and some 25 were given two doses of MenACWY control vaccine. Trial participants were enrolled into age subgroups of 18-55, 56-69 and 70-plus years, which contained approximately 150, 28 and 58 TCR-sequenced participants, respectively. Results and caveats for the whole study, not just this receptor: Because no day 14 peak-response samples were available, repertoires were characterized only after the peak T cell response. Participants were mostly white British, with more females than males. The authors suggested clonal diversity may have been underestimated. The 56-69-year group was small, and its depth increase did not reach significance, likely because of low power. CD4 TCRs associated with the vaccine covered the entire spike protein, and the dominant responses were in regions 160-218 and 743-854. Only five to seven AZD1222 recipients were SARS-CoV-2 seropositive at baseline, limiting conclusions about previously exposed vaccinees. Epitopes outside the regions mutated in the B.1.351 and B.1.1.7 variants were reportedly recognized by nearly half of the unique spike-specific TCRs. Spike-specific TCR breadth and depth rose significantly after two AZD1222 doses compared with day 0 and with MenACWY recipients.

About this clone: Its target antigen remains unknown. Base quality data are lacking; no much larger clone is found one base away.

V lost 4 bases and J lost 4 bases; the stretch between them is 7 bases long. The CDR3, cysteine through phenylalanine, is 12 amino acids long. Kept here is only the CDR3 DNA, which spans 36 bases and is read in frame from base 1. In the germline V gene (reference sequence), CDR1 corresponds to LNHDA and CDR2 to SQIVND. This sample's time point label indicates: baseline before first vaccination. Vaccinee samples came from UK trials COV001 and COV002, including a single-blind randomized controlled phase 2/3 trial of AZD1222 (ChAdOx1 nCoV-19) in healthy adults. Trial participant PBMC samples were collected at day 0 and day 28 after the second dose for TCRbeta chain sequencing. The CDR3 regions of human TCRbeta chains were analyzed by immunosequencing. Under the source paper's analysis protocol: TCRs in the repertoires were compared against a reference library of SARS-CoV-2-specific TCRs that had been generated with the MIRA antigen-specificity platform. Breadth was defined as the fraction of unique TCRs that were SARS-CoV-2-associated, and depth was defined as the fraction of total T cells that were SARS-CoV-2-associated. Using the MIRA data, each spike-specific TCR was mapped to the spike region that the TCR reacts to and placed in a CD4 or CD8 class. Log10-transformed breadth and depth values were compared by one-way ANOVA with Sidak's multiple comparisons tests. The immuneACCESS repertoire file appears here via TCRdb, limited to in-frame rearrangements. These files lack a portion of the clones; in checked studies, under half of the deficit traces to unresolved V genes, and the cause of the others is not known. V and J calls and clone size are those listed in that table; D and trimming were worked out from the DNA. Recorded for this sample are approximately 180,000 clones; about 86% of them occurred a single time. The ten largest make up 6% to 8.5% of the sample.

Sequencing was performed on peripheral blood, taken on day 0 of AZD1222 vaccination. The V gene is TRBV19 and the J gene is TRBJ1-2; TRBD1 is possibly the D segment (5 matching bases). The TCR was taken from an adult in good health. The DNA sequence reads TGTGCCAGTAGTAGCCAGGGCTATGGCTACACCTTC. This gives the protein CASSSQGYGYTF.